A single T cell receptor beta chain is shown here with its context. Only a few counts were recorded for this clonotype. Its antigen remains undetermined. Base qualities are missing; no much larger clone stands one base away. Library prep was done by 5' RACE. The reads were generated on an Illumina HiSeq 2500. A second PCR of roughly 7 to 11 cycles was run with a J-beta primer mix and a sample-barcoded 5' primer. A unique molecular identifier was introduced onto each TCR beta cDNA molecule by a template-switch 5' adaptor carrying 12 random nucleotides. Each sample yielded at least 3 million CDR3-containing paired-end reads. The Mint cDNA synthesis kit, primed by a TRBC-specific oligonucleotide, was used to synthesize first-strand cDNA from all RNA. All cDNA was treated with uracil-DNA glycosylase and then went through a first 18-cycle PCR with the universal primers M1SS and BC2_uni_R. In the source study's methods: For normalization, 1 million high-quality reads, each with a distinct molecular identifier, were randomly selected from each sample. Instead of being binned into consensus sequences, reads with shared molecular identifiers were discarded. MiTCR, run with a Q25 quality threshold and the strictest error-elimination algorithm, handled CDR3 identification, clonotype clustering and error correction. Lower-bound total TCR beta diversity was estimated with a nonparametric unseen species model using Euler transformation. The public reads were run again by TCRdb, first through fastp at Q25 and then through MiXCR, and only productive beta chains were kept. Every entry covers one CDR3 protein and lists the most common genes and DNA from its rows. The V and J calls, along with clone size, are taken from TCRdb and not from the paper's own processing. Recorded for this sample are hundreds of thousands of distinct CDR3 sequences; around 25% of them occurred a single time. The top ten hold 9.4% of the sample.

The sample originates from a study of blood T cells in healthy people across ages (dated by TCRdb to the mid-2010s). Concerning the study at large: In model experiments, roughly one uniquely barcoded TCR beta cDNA molecule per two T cells was captured by template switching. The study measured age-related changes in TCR beta repertoire diversity using deep sequencing normalized with unique cDNA molecular identifiers. Donors were grouped into four age groups: young (average approximately 15 years), middle-aged (39), aged (around 60) and long-lived (about 90). Using the same blood draw, the study looked at two additional independent replicas of 1 million unique cDNA reads for two donors, one aged 18 to 30 and the other aged 80 or older.

Systemically healthy Caucasian individuals from Russia, around 38 in total and aged roughly 6 to 100 years, were included as donors. Around 10 milliliters of peripheral blood were collected from each donor into EDTA-treated Vacutainer tubes. Ficoll-Paque density-gradient centrifugation was used to isolate PBMCs, with at least 7 million obtained per sample. Trizol reagent was used to extract total RNA from PBMCs, with at least 5.5 micrograms per sample. For every donor, an aliquot of PBMCs went through flow cytometry to measure the percentages of naive CD45RAhigh/CD27high T cells. The paper as a whole reports these results and caveats: Total diversity estimates from one million sequenced T cells were considered lower bounds and underestimates. There was a strong correlation between observed TCR beta diversity and the percentage of naive T cells measured by flow cytometry. Observed TCR beta diversity per million T cells fell roughly linearly with age, and a significant reduction was already apparent by age around 39. Because the CMV infection status of the donors was unknown, age-related changes in expanded clonotypes may potentially have been confounded. Because profiling used bulk unsorted PBMCs, naive and antigen-experienced compartments could not be compared conclusively. Compared with the aged group, the long-lived group had more naive CD4+ T cells, fewer expanded clones and increased TCR diversity, a pattern suggesting age selection.

The CDR3 sequence holds 15 residues, the cysteine and phenylalanine included. Only the CDR3 portion is preserved as DNA: 45 bases, with reading frame beginning at the first base. In the germline V gene, CDR1 corresponds to LGHNA and CDR2 to YSLEER. This same sample was also part of a study on T cells of mothers and their children. The second study's authors report: Nine systemically healthy Caucasian individuals served as donors, namely three mothers together with their six children. cDNA synthesis consumed the entire amount of extracted RNA, loaded at 1.5 ug RNA in each 15 ul reaction. Sample barcodes and 2-4 random nucleotides were added via the M1S primer in the second PCR. Over 10 million TCR beta CDR3 reads came from each mother, compared with approximately 2.8 million reads from each child. In both related and unrelated pairs, thymic selection shapes the output of TCR recombination in a similar way, with inherited differences having only a minor effect. Related mother-child pairs always showed normalized repertoire overlap that was slightly higher than in unrelated mother-child pairs, though the difference was never significant. Persistent microchimeric T cell clones were not detected, at a sensitivity of around 100 clones per million clonotypes. Deep NGS was used in the study to compare the TCR beta repertoires of mothers and children and to look for features that separate related mother-child pairs from unrelated individuals. On average, the children were approximately 11 +/- 4 years old, while the mothers were approximately 41 +/- 4 years old. After adapters were ligated using NEBNext reagents, the libraries underwent 100+100 nt paired-end sequencing on an Illumina HiSeq 2000. Mother and child libraries were prepared a month apart and sequenced in separate runs to prevent cross-contamination. Between 500,000 and 2,000,000 distinct TCR beta clonotypes were identified per donor. Naive TCR beta clonotypes were estimated from low-frequency clonotypes matched to each donor's FACS-determined naive share, without sorting.

This receptor chain uses TRBV4-3 and TRBJ2-1; TRBD2 is a weak D gene call, 6 bases matching. The J call may be wrong; the DNA end is better matched by TRBJ2-5. The TCR was taken from a boy younger than 18 in good health. The sample taken for sequencing was blood. The DNA sequence follows: TGCGCCAGCAGCCAAGAAGGATCGCTAGCGGAGACCCAGTACTTC. This sequence encodes CASSQEGSLAETQYF.